A single sample is the source of the 28 T cell receptor beta chains below, sequenced in a study of shared clonotypes between healthy human individuals. Sequencing was performed with immunoSEQ multiplex PCR; in TCRdb, only in-frame clones are kept and a portion is missing. The repertoire holds approximately 1.1 million clones, around 82% seen once, with under 0.65% in the top ten. Sequenced sample: memory CD4+ T cells from PBMCs. The subset denotes: CD45RA-negative fraction. These receptors were obtained from a man between 18 and 29 years old in good health. Some clones in this sample may be carry-over from other donors' samples.

On this clone itself: This sample also contains other DNA sequences that code for the same CDR3. The chain is built from TRBV9 and TRBJ2-3; D is unresolved. Germline V CDR1 and CDR2: SGDLS, YYNGEE. Trimming removed 0 bases from V and 1 base from J, with 9 bases in between. The CDR3 consists of 15 residues. CDR3 DNA: TGTGCCAGCAGCGTAGGGGCTTGGGGCACAGATACGCAGTATTTT. Its translation: CASSVGAWGTDTQYF. The variable domain in full, completed from reference TRBV9 and TRBJ2-3, reads DSGVTQTPKHLITATGQRVTLRCSPRSGDLSVYWYQQSLDQGLQFLIQYYNGEERAKGNILERFSAQQFPDLHSELNLSSLELGDSALYFCASSVGAWGTDTQYFGPGTRLTVL.

The chain combines TRBV29-1 with TRBJ2-3; the match to TRBD1 covers 7 bases. V gave up 3 bases and J gave up 2 bases; unmatched junction bases: 8. This CDR3 comprises 15 residues. Germline V gene data show CDR1 as SQVTM and CDR2 as ANQGSEA. The CDR3 DNA is TGCAGCGTTGAGAGAGAGGGGGCCAACACAGATACGCAGTATTTT. Translation: CSVEREGANTDTQYF.

V gene TRBV5-1 combines with J gene TRBJ2-2, with D possibly matching TRBD2 (5 bases). Germline V gene sequence: CDR1 SGHRS, CDR2 YFSETQ. V was clipped by 5 bases and J by 4 bases, with 12 bases between them. There are 14 residues in the CDR3. The CDR3 nucleotides are TGCGCCAGCAGTCAAGACTATTCCACCGGGGAGCTGTTTTTT. Its protein product is CASSQDYSTGELFF.

The chain links TRBV6-1 to TRBJ2-7; the match to TRBD1 covers 7 bases. After removal of 2 bases from V and 0 bases from J, the junction contained 7 bases not matched to a gene. Germline CDR1 and CDR2: MNHNS and SASEGT. The CDR3 is made up of 16 amino acids. CDR3 coding DNA: TGTGCCAGCAGTGAAACGCCGGACAGGAGCTCCTACGAGCAGTACTTC. It specifies CASSETPDRSSYEQYF.

The rearrangement links TRBV7-2 to TRBJ1-5; D unresolved. Looked up from germline, CDR1 is SGHTA and CDR2 is FQGNSA. The CDR3 has 16 amino acids. V lost 2 bases and J 1 base, leaving 12 bases between the germline ends. The CDR3 region has the DNA TGTGCCAGCAGCTTACTGAGGATAGGGAGCAATCAGCCCCAGCATTTT. Its protein is CASSLLRIGSNQPQHF.

The V and J genes are TRBV7-9 and TRBJ2-4; 16 nucleotides align to TRBD2. Looked up from germline, CDR1 is SEHNR and CDR2 is FQNEAQ (reference sequence). V dropped 5 bases and J dropped 8; count of bases not matched to a gene: 3. CDR3 length: 15 residues. The CDR3 protein is CASSPGTSGRDIQYF. The CDR3 DNA sequence: TGTGCCAGCAGCCCAGGGACTAGCGGGAGGGACATTCAGTACTTC. Full variable domain (rest looked up from reference TRBV7-9 and TRBJ2-4): DTGVSQNPRHKITKRGQNVTFRCDPISEHNRLYWYRQTLGQGPEFLTYFQNEAQLEKSRLLSDRFSAERPKGSFSTLEIQRTEQGDSAMYLCASSPGTSGRDIQYFGAGTRLSVL.

This clone was recorded many times. The rearrangement links TRBV10-3 to TRBJ1-2; 8 nucleotides align to TRBD1. In germline, CDR1 is ENHRY, CDR2 SYGVKD. CDR3 size: 15 residues. J was trimmed by 4 bases and V by 6 bases; bases with no gene match: 10. The CDR3, as DNA: TGTGCCATCAGGATCTCAGGGGGCGCGGGCTATGGCTACACCTTC. It translates to CAIRISGGAGYGYTF.

J is TRBJ2-5 and V is TRBV4-1, with 8 bases matching TRBD1. V was pared by 0 bases and J by 1 base, with 7 bases of the junction left unmatched. CDR1 and CDR2 from the germline V gene are MGHRA and YSYEKL. CDR3 length: 17 amino acids. Written as DNA, the CDR3 is TGCGCCAGCAGCCAAGATCGGTCAGGGACAGGCCAAGAGACCCAGTACTTC. Protein: CASSQDRSGTGQETQYF.

V and J are TRBV28 and TRBJ2-5, with D perhaps being TRBD1 or TRBD2 (6 bases each). The CDR3 covers 14 residues. The germline V gene has CDR1 MDHEN and CDR2 SYDVKM. V was cut by 4 bases and J by 5 bases, with 14 bases left in between. The CDR3 DNA is TGTGCCAGCAGTTACCCACAGGGAGGCGAGACCCAGTACTTC. Protein sequence: CASSYPQGGETQYF.

This chain connects TRBV11-1 to TRBJ2-3, with a weak D call TRBD2 (6 bases). The CDR3 consists of 12 residues. Germline V gives CDR1 SGHAT, CDR2 FQDESV (reference sequence). Trimming shortened V by 5 bases and J by 10 bases, and 13 bases separated the two germline ends. CDR3 sequence: CASSRPREAQYF. In DNA form, the CDR3 reads TGTGCCAGCAGCCGGCCTAGGGAGGCGCAGTATTTT.

V gene TRBV11-2 combines with J gene TRBJ2-1, with a tentative D call TRBD2 (7 bases). This CDR3 is built from 12 residues. Trimming pared 5 bases from V and 9 bases from J, leaving 11 bases between. Germline CDR1 is SGHAT and CDR2 is FQNNGV. CDR3 nucleotides: TGTGCCAGCAGCGCCGCGGGGGCTGAGCAGTTCTTC. Translating gives CASSAAGAEQFF.

The V call is TRBV15, the J call TRBJ2-1; 10 bases match TRBD2. V lost 3 bases, J lost 6 bases, and 8 bases stayed unmatched. Germline values: CDR1 LNHNV, CDR2 YYDKDF (reference sequence). The CDR3 is made up of 16 amino acids. CDR3 sequence reads: CATSRTPGLAFNEQFF. For the CDR3, the DNA is TGTGCCACCAGCAGGACTCCGGGACTAGCGTTCAATGAGCAGTTCTTC.

This chain joins TRBV7-6 and TRBJ2-5; D gene ambiguous. CDR1 and CDR2 from the germline V gene are SGHVS and FNYEAQ. The CDR3 contains 14 residues. V shed 0 bases and J shed 2 bases, with 7 bases lying between them. The CDR3 sequence is CASSLAGTQETQYF. CDR3 in DNA: TGTGCCAGCAGCTTAGCTGGTACACAAGAGACCCAGTACTTC.

The V and J genes are TRBV5-1 and TRBJ2-1; perhaps TRBD1 as D (5 bases). CDR3 size: 15 residues. From germline, CDR1 is SGHRS and CDR2 YFSETQ. Trimming removed 0 bases from V and 4 bases from J, with 11 bases in between. CDR3 in amino acids: CASSLGAGRYNEQFF. DNA of the CDR3: TGCGCCAGCAGCTTGGGTGCAGGGCGGTACAATGAGCAGTTCTTC.

V and J are TRBV28 and TRBJ2-5, with D tentatively TRBD2 (7 bases). Germline lookup yields CDR1 MDHEN and CDR2 SYDVKM. Trimming stripped 6 bases from V and 5 bases from J, with 16 bases between. This CDR3 has 14 residues. CDR3 amino acids: CASSSSRGGETQYF. The CDR3 coding sequence is TGTGCCAGCAGCTCCTCGAGGGGGGGGGAGACCCAGTACTTC.

This chain uses TRBV7-8 with TRBJ1-3; D not resolved. The CDR3 is made up of 15 amino acids. In germline, CDR1 is SGHVS, CDR2 FQNEAQ. The V end was cut by 5 bases, the J end by 1 base, with 12 bases between. The CDR3 sequence: CASSPARFSGNTIYF. In DNA, the CDR3 is TGTGCCAGCAGCCCTGCCAGGTTTTCTGGAAACACCATATATTTT.

The gene calls are TRBV14 and TRBJ1-3, with a tentative D call TRBD1 (5 bases). The CDR3 length is 17 residues. Germline loops: CDR1 SGHDN, CDR2 FVKESK. V dropped 0 bases and J dropped 3 bases, with 15 bases sitting between them. CDR3 in DNA: TGTGCCAGCAGCCAAGATATTAGGGACGGCTATGGAAACACCATATATTTT. Translated, it gives CASSQDIRDGYGNTIYF.

The genes are TRBV5-4 and TRBJ2-2; TRBD1 agrees at 9 bases. The CDR3 extends over 16 amino acids. Trimming took 6 bases from V and 4 from J; bases not matched to a gene: 10. Per germline, CDR1 SGHNT and CDR2 YYREEE (reference sequence). CDR3 nucleotide sequence: TGTGCCAGCACCCTAAACAGGGGGCGCATCACCGGGGAGCTGTTTTTT. Translation: CASTLNRGRITGELFF.

V and J are TRBV10-3 and TRBJ1-1; perhaps TRBD1 as D (5 bases). Per the germline V gene, CDR1 is ENHRY and CDR2 is SYGVKD. CDR3 length equals 15 residues. V was shortened by 3 bases and J by 4 bases, with 15 bases between the two germline ends. CDR3 region: CAISEWLQGSTEAFF. DNA of the CDR3: TGTGCCATCAGTGAATGGCTCCAGGGTAGCACTGAAGCTTTCTTT.

The chain has TRBV11-3 and TRBJ2-1, with 13 bases matching TRBD2. Germline V gene lookup returns CDR1 SGHNT and CDR2 YENEEA. The CDR3 totals 17 residues. The V segment lost 5 bases and the J segment 9 bases; nucleotides outside the gene matches: 13. The CDR3 protein is CASSVQPGLAGNGEQFF. Here the CDR3 DNA reads TGTGCCAGCAGCGTACAGCCGGGACTAGCGGGAAACGGTGAGCAGTTCTTC.

CDR3 coding DNA: TGTGCCAGCTCACCACAGCCGGGACAGGGAATCGCTTTCTTT. Translation gives CASSPQPGQGIAFF. This sequence joins TRBV18 and TRBJ1-1, with TRBD1 matching over 9 bases. CDR1 is KGHSH and CDR2 is LQKENI in the germline V gene. The CDR3 covers 14 residues. With V trimmed by 1 base and J by 11 bases, 8 bases remained unmatched.

The chain has TRBV18 and TRBJ2-3; 7 nucleotides agree with TRBD1. Germline V gene data show CDR1 as KGHSH and CDR2 as LQKENI. Losses at the gene ends were 3 bases for V and 5 bases for J; bases not matched to a gene: 8. The CDR3 is 15 amino acids. The CDR3 loop is CASSPRTGVGDTQYF. The DNA for the CDR3 is TGTGCCAGCTCACCTAGAACAGGGGTCGGAGATACGCAGTATTTT.

The chain combines TRBV5-1 with TRBJ2-6, with D unclear. Trimming took off 7 bases at V and 2 bases at J, with 25 bases between the two ends. The V gene's germline CDR1 is SGHRS and CDR2 YFSETQ. This CDR3 has 19 amino acids. The CDR3 DNA reads as TGCGCCAGCCAGTCGCGCGCAGACCTCCTTCTCCCTGGGGCCAACGTCCTGACTTTC. Protein product: CASQSRADLLLPGANVLTF. The full variable domain, completed using reference TRBV5-1 and TRBJ2-6, is KAGVTQTPRYLIKTRGQQVTLSCSPISGHRSVSWYQQTPGQGLQFLFEYFSETQRNKGNFPGRFSGRQFSNSRSEMNVSTLELGDSALYLCASQSRADLLLPGANVLTFGAGSRLTVL.

The chain links TRBV15 to TRBJ2-3, with TRBD2 matching over 8 bases. CDR3 length: 18 residues. Germline values: CDR1 LNHNV, CDR2 YYDKDF (reference sequence). The J segment lost 7 bases and the V segment lost 5 bases, leaving 20 bases of the junction unmatched. The CDR3: CATSSYMSRAGGGNTQYF. The DNA of the CDR3 is TGTGCCACCAGCTCATACATGTCCAGGGCGGGAGGTGGCAATACGCAGTATTTT.

This chain connects TRBV5-6 to TRBJ2-5, with TRBD2 identical over 8 bases. After removal of 5 bases from V and 4 bases from J, the junction contained 4 bases not matched to a gene. This CDR3 contains 13 residues. Germline lookup yields CDR1 SGHDT and CDR2 YYEEEE. The CDR3, as DNA: TGTGCCAGCAGTTGGACTAGCCGAGAGACCCAGTACTTC. Translated, it gives CASSWTSRETQYF.

The CDR3 region is CASSEPSPGGYEQYF. The CDR3 nucleotides are TGTGCCAGCAGTGAACCTTCCCCGGGGGGCTACGAGCAGTACTTC. The J gene is TRBJ2-7, the V gene TRBV6-1; 7 nucleotides line up with TRBD2. The CDR3 contains 15 residues. CDR1 and CDR2 (germline): MNHNS, SASEGT. V lost 2 bases to trimming and J lost 3 bases; unmatched junction nucleotides: 7.

This clone was detected a few times. V and J are TRBV28 and TRBJ2-1, with D perhaps TRBD1 or TRBD2 (6 bases each). The CDR3 has 14 residues. The germline V gene has CDR1 MDHEN and CDR2 SYDVKM. V was pared by 3 bases and J by 10 bases, with 16 bases between. DNA of the CDR3: TGTGCCAGCAGTTTTCTCTCGGGGGCAGGCGAGCAGTTCTTC. Its protein product is CASSFLSGAGEQFF.

The gene calls are TRBV28 and TRBJ2-1; D perhaps matches TRBD2 (5 bases). Per the germline V gene, CDR1 is MDHEN and CDR2 is SYDVKM. V dropped 6 bases and J dropped 6 bases, with 15 bases sitting between them. The length of the CDR3 is 14 residues. The CDR3 region has the DNA TGTGCCAGCAGCGTATCCGGACTCTTCAATGAGCAGTTCTTC. Amino acids: CASSVSGLFNEQFF.